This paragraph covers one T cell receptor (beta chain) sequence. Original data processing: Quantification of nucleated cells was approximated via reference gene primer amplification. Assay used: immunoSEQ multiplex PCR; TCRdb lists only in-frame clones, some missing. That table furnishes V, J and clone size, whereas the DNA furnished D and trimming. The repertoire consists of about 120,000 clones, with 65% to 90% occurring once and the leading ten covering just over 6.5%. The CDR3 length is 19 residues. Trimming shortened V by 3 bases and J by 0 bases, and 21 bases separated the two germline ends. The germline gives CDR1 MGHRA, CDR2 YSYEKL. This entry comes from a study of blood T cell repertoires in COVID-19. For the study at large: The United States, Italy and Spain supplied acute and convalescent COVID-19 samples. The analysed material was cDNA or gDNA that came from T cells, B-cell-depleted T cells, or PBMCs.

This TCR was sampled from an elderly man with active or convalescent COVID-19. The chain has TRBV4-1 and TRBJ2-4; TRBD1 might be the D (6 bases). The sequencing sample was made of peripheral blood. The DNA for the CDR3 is TGCGCCAGCAGCCAGGGGGCGGCAGGTCCTCTGCTAGCCAAAAACATTCAGTACTTC. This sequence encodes CASSQGAAGPLLAKNIQYF.